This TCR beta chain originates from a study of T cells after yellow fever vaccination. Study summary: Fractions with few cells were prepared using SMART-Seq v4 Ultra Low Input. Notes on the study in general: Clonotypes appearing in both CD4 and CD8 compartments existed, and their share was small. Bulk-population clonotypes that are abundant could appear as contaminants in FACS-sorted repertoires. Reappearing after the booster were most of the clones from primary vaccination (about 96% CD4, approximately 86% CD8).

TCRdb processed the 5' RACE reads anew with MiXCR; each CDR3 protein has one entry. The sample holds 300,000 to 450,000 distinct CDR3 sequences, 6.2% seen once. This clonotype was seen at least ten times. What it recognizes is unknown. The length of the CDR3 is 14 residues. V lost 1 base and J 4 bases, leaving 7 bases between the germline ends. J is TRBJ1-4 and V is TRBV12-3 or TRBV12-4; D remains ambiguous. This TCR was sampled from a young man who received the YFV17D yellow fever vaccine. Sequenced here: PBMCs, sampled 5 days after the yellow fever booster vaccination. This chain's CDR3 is CASSLGEDNEKLFF. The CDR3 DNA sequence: TGTGCCAGCAGTTTAGGGGAAGATAATGAAAAACTGTTTTTT.